This T cell receptor beta chain was captured by sequencing in a study of beta chain features in type 1 diabetes. Since all of the isolated RNA was reverse transcribed, expressed TCRB transcripts were what got sequenced. TCRdb keeps only in-frame clones here, not all; method: immunoSEQ multiplex PCR. Seen here are tens of thousands of clones, approximately 74% observed once, and the top ten hold 2.2%. Each sorted fraction was over 98% pure. Per the germline V gene, CDR1 is LNHDA and CDR2 is SQIVND (reference sequence). The J segment lost 1 base and the V segment lost 7 bases, leaving 9 bases of the junction unmatched. The CDR3 length is 16 residues. This clone appeared once.

Sequencing input: Tregs from blood. The chain combines TRBV19 with TRBJ2-2; TRBD1 matches 7 bases. This receptor was taken from a woman aged 40 to 55 in good health. The CDR3 DNA reads as TGTGCCAGTACTCTGAGGACAGGTTTGAACACCGGGGAGCTGTTTTTT. This gives the protein CASTLRTGLNTGELFF.